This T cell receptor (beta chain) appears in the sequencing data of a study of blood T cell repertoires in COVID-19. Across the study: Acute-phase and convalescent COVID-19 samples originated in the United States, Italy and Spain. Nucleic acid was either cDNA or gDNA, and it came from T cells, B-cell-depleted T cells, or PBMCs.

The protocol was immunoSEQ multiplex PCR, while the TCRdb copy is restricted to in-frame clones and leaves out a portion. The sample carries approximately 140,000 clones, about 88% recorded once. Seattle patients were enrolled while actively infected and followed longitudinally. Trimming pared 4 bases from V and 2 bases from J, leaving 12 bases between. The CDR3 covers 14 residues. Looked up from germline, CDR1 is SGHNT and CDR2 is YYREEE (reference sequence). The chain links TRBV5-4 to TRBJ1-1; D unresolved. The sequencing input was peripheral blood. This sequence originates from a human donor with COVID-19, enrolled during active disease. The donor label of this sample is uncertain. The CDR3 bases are TGTGCCAGCAGCCCACAACCGGGAAACACTGAAGCTTTCTTT. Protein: CASSPQPGNTEAFF.